Listed below are T cell receptor beta chains from one sample, sequenced in a study of OX40 agonist ivuxolimab in advanced cancers. Sequenced by immunoSEQ multiplex PCR; TCRdb stores in-frame clones only, minus some. Among 50,000 to 70,000 clones listed, roughly 80% were seen once. The input for sequencing was CD4+ or CD8+ T cells sorted from blood, taken in a trial of the OX40 agonist ivuxolimab. The receptors here all came from an adult with an advanced solid tumor such as melanoma, head and neck, liver or kidney cancer. Each CDR3 is given with its conserved first and last residue. A D gene is named only where the DNA matches it firmly. Some rows have no size entry. The others give once, few or many, or a class for an expanded clone.

v_gene	abundance	len	d_gene	j_gene	CDR3nt	CDR3aa
TRBV9	.	15	.	TRBJ2-1	TGTGCCAGCAGCGTAGAGCCGACTAGATACAATGAGCAGTTCTTC	CASSVEPTRYNEQFF
TRBV29-1	.	12	.	TRBJ1-4	TGCAGCGTGTGGCAGGGTGACGAAAAACTGTTTTTT	CSVWQGDEKLFF
TRBV25-1	.	15	TRBD2	TRBJ2-5	TGTGCCAGCAGTGTCGGACTAGCGGGCCAAGAGACCCAGTACTTC	CASSVGLAGQETQYF
TRBV5-6	.	14	.	TRBJ1-5	TGTGCCAGCAGCGTGCAGGGTCCCAATCAGCCCCAGCATTTT	CASSVQGPNQPQHF
TRBV19	.	15	TRBD1	TRBJ1-5	TGTGCCACCTCACGGGGAGACAGGGACAATCAGCCCCAGCATTTT	CATSRGDRDNQPQHF
TRBV9	.	15	.	TRBJ2-5	TGTGCCAGCAGCGTAGGGCCTACGTCTCAAGAGACCCAGTACTTC	CASSVGPTSQETQYF
TRBV2	.	15	.	TRBJ2-5	TGTGCCAGCAAGAACGAAGGGGGTGGAGGAGAGACCCAGTACTTC	CASKNEGGGGETQYF
TRBV5-6	.	16	.	TRBJ2-1	TGTGCCAGCAGCTTGATTGGGAGGACAGCCAACAATGAGCAGTTCTTC	CASSLIGRTANNEQFF
TRBV19	.	13	.	TRBJ1-2	TGTGCCAGTAGAGACAGAGCTAACTATGGCTACACCTTC	CASRDRANYGYTF
TRBV5-1	.	19	TRBD1	TRBJ2-3	TGCGCCAGCAGCTTGAGGCGGACAGGGGGCGCGAGGAGCACAGATACGCAGTATTTT	CASSLRRTGGARSTDTQYF
TRBV11-2	.	13	.	TRBJ2-1	TGTGCCAGCAGCTTAGTGGCTTACAATGAGCAGTTCTTC	CASSLVAYNEQFF
TRBV7-9	.	15	.	TRBJ2-1	TGTGCCAGCAGCTTAGTGAAGGCCCTATATAATGAGCAGTTCTTC	CASSLVKALYNEQFF
TRBV7-3	.	12	.	TRBJ2-2	TGTGCCAGCGGGGGCAACACCGGGGAGCTGTTTTTT	CASGGNTGELFF
TRBV19	.	16	.	TRBJ1-5	TGTGCCAGCACCCATTGGATAGGTCGAGGCAATCAGCCCCAGCATTTT	CASTHWIGRGNQPQHF
TRBV9	.	13	.	TRBJ2-2	TGTGCCAGCAGCGTAGCTACATTGGGGGAGCTGTTTTTT	CASSVATLGELFF
TRBV7-8	.	15	TRBD2	TRBJ2-3	TGTGCCAGCAGCCCCGGACTAGCGGGAGTCGATACGCAGTATTTT	CASSPGLAGVDTQYF
TRBV5-1	.	14	.	TRBJ2-2	TGCGCCAGCAGCTTGTCGGGCCTCACCGGGGAGCTGTTTTTT	CASSLSGLTGELFF
TRBV5-4	.	15	TRBD1	TRBJ1-1	TGTGCCAGCAGCTCCCCAACAGGGGATCGCACTGAAGCTTTCTTT	CASSSPTGDRTEAFF
TRBV7-3	few	15	.	TRBJ2-5	TGTGCCAGCAGCTTAAATGGCGTGGCCCAAGAGACCCAGTACTTC	CASSLNGVAQETQYF
TRBV19	.	14	TRBD1	TRBJ1-3	TGTGCCACCTCCCGGACAGGGAATGGAAACACCATATATTTT	CATSRTGNGNTIYF
TRBV5-6	many	11	.	TRBJ2-5	TGTGCCAGCAGCTTTGACACATTCCAGTACTTC	CASSFDTFQYF
TRBV18	once	15	TRBD1	TRBJ2-3	TGTGCCAGCTCACCACGAGGGGGCAGGACAGATACGCAGTATTTT	CASSPRGGRTDTQYF
TRBV10-3	.	18	TRBD1	TRBJ1-2	TGTGCCATCAGGACAGGACAGGGGCCTATGTCCAAGTACTATGGCTACACCTTC	CAIRTGQGPMSKYYGYTF
TRBV28	.	16	.	TRBJ1-5	TGTGCCAGCAGTTTTAGTAGCCCGGTAGGCAATCAGCCCCAGCATTTT	CASSFSSPVGNQPQHF
TRBV28	.	12	.	TRBJ2-5	TGTGCCAGCAGTTTGGTGATGGAGACCCAGTACTTC	CASSLVMETQYF
TRBV5-4	.	17	TRBD1	TRBJ1-6	TGTGCCAGCAGCTTAACCACAGGGGACTCCTATAATTCACCCCTCCACTTT	CASSLTTGDSYNSPLHF
TRBV2	.	14	TRBD1	TRBJ2-7	TGTGCCAGCAGTGTGAACAGGGGGATGTACGAGCAGTACTTC	CASSVNRGMYEQYF
TRBV29-1	.	12	TRBD2	TRBJ2-1	TGCAGCGTGAGCGGGATGATGAGTGAGCAGTTCTTC	CSVSGMMSEQFF
TRBV6-1	.	18	TRBD2	TRBJ2-2	TGTGCCAGCAGTGCGGGGACTAGCGGGGGAACGAACACCGGGGAGCTGTTTTTT	CASSAGTSGGTNTGELFF
TRBV6-1	.	14	.	TRBJ2-1	TGTGCCAGCAGTGAAGACACCTCCTACAATGAGCAGTTCTTC	CASSEDTSYNEQFF
TRBV7-9	.	15	.	TRBJ1-1	TGTGCCAGCAGCTTAGGTGGTTCCCCGAACACTGAAGCTTTCTTT	CASSLGGSPNTEAFF